The clone carrying this T cell receptor (beta chain) was recorded many times. Its antigen is unidentified. This specimen belongs to a study of T-cell reconstitution after alpha-beta-depleted transplantation in children. Points from the study as a whole: At the one-year point after transplant, T-cell counts and TCRbeta diversity were found to come mostly from T cells that had been newly produced. Expanded clones from the graft, numbering several hundred, reportedly supplied alpha-beta T cells about two months after transplant.

Library preparation (for TCRbeta) was performed with unique molecular identifiers. TCRdb fed the PCR reads into MiXCR, producing one record per CDR3 protein. The data contain around 450,000 distinct CDR3 sequences, more than 9% of them seen just once; the ten biggest clones take up 2%. The sequencing here drew on PBMCs, taken before TCRalphabeta/CD19-depleted stem cell transplant. The sequence came from a child between 2 and 9 years old with inherited bone marrow failure, due to receive a stem cell transplant.

CDR3 region: CSAKRGDQPQHF. The CDR3 DNA reads as TGCAGTGCTAAAAGGGGGGACCAGCCCCAGCATTTT. The chain uses TRBV20-1 and TRBJ1-5, with D possibly being TRBD1 (6 bases). CDR1 is DFQATT and CDR2 is SNEGSKA in the germline V gene (reference sequence). The CDR3 covers 12 residues. Deletions cut 4 bases from V and 7 bases from J, with 11 bases between.